This T cell receptor beta chain was found in a study of regulatory T cells in long-lasting Graves disease. A remark on this clonotype: The antigen remains unidentified.

General study results and limits: Favored usage of TRBV28, TRBJ1-2 and TRBJ2-5 was recorded in persistent disease.

The time point was: newly diagnosed GD, antithyroid drugs for less than 3 months. PBMC RNA was the source of the TCR library. In this cohort, patients came from an endocrinology department located in Xi'an, China. The EDTA tubes were filled with 8.5 to 9.5 milliliters of drawn peripheral blood. CDR3-region Arm-PCR and iRepertoire HTBI primers produced the TCR beta libraries. TCRdb processed the multiplex PCR reads anew with MiXCR; each CDR3 protein has one entry. Among just over 600,000 distinct CDR3 sequences, roughly 16% were seen once, and the ten largest hold around 19%. V lost 9 bases to trimming and J lost 0 bases, with 21 bases between them. The length of the CDR3 is 17 residues. The V gene's germline CDR1 is SGHDN and CDR2 FVKESK. These same records also appear under a second study, on T cells in Graves' hyperthyroidism and ophthalmopathy. That source adds: HTBI primers were employed in a first-round RT-PCR of the TCR CDR3.

The chain combines TRBV14 with TRBJ1-3; a weak D match, TRBD1 (6 bases). The sequenced sample was peripheral blood mononuclear cells (PBMCs), obtained at new diagnosis, from a patient treated with antithyroid drugs. The clonotype originates from a woman in her twenties or thirties with Graves disease. CDR3 region: CASLNPPGHFSGNTIYF. For the CDR3, the DNA is TGTGCCAGTCTGAACCCCCCGGGACACTTCTCTGGAAACACCATATATTTT.